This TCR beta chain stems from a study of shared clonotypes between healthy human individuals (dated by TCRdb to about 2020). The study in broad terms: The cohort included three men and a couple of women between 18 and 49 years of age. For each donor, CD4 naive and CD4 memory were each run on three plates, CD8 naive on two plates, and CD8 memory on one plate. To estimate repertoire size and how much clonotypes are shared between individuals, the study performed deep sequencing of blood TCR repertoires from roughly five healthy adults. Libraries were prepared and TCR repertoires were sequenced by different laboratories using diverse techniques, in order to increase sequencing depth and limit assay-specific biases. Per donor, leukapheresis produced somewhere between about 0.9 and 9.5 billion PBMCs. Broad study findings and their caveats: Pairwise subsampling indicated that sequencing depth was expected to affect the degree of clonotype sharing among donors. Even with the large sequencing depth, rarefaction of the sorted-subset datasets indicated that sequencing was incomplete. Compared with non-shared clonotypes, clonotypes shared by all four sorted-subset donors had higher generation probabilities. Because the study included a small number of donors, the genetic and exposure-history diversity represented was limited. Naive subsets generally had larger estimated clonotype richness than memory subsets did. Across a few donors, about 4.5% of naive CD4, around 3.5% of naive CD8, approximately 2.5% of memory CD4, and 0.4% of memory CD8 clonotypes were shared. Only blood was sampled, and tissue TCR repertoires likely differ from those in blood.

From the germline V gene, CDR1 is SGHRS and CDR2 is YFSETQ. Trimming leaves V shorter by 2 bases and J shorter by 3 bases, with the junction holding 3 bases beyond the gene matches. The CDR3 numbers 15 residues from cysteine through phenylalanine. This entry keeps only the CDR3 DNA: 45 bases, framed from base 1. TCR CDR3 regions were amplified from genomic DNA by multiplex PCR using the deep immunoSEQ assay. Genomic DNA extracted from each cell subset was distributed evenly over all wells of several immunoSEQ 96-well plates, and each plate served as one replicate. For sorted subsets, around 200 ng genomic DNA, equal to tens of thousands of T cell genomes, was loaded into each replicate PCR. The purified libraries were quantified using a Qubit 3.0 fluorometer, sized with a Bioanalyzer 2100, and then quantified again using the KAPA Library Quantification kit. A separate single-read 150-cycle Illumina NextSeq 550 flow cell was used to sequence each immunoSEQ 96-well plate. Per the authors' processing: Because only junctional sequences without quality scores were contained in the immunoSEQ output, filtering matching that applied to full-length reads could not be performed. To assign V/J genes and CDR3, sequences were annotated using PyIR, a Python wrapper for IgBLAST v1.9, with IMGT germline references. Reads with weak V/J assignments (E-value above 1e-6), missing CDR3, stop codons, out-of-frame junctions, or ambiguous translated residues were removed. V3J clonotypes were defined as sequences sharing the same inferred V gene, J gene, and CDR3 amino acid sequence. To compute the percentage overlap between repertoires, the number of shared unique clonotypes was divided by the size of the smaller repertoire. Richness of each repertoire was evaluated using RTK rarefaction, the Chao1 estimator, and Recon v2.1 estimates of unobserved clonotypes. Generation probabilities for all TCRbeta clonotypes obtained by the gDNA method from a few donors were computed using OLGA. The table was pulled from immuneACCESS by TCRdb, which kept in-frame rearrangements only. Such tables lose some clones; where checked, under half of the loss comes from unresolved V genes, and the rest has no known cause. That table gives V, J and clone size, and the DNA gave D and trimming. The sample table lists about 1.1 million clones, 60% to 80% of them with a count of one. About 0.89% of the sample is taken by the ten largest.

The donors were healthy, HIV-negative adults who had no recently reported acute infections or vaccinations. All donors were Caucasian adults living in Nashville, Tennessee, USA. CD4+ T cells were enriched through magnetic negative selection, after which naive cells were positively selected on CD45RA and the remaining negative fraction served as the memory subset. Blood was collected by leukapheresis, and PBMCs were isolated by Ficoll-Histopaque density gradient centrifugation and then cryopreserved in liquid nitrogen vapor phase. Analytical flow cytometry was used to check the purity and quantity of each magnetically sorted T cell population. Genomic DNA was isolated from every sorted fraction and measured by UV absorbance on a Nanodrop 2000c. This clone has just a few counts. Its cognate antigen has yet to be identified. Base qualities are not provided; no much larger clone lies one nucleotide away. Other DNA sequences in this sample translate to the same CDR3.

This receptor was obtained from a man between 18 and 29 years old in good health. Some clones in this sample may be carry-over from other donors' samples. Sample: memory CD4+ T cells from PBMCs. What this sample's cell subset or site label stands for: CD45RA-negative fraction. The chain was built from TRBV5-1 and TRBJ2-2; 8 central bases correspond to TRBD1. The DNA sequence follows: TGCGCCAGCAGCTTCATGACAGGGGACACCGGGGAGCTGTTTTTT. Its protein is CASSFMTGDTGELFF.